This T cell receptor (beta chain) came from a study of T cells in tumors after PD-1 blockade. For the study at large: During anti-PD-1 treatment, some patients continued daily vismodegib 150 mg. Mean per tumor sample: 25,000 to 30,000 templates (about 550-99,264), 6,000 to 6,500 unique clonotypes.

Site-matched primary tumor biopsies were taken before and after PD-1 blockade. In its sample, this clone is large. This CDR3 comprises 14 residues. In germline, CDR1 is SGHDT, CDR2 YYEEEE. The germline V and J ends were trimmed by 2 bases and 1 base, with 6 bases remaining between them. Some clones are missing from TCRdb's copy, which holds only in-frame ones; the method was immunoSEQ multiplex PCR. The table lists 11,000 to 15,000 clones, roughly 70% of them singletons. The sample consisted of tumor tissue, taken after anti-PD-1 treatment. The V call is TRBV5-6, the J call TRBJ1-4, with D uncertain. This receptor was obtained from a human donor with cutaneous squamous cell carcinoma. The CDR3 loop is CASSFEGTNEKLFF. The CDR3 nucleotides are TGTGCCAGCAGCTTTGAGGGAACTAATGAAAAACTGTTTTTT.